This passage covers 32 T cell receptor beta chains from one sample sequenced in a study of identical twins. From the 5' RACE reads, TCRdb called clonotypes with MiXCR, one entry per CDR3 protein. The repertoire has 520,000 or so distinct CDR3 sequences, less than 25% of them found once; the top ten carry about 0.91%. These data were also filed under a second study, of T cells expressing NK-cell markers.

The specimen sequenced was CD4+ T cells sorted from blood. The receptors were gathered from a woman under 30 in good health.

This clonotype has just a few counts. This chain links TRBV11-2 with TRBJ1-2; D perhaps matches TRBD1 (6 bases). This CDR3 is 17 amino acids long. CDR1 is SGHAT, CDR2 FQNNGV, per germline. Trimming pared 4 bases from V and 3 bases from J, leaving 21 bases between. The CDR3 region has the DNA TGTGCCAGCAGCTCCCCCCGGCCGGGACATCAGTACTATGGCTACACCTTC. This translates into CASSSPRPGHQYYGYTF.

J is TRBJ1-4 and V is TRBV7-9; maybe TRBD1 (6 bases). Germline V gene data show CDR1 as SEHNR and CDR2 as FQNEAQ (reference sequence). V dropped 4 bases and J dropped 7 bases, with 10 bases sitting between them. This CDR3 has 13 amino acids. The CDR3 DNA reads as TGTGCCAGCAGCTCGAGAGGGGGTGAAAAACTGTTTTTT. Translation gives CASSSRGGEKLFF.

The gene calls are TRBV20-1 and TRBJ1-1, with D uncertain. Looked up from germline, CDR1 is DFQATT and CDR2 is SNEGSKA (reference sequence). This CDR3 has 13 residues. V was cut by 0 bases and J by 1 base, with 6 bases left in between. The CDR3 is CSAREWGNTEAFF. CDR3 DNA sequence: TGCAGTGCTAGAGAGTGGGGGAACACTGAAGCTTTCTTT.

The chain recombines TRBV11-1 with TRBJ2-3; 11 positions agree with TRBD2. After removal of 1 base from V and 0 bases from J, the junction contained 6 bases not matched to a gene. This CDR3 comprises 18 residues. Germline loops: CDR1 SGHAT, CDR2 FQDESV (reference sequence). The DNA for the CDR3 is TGTGCCAGCAGCTTAGGCGGGACTAGCGGACCGAGCACAGATACGCAGTATTTT. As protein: CASSLGGTSGPSTDTQYF.

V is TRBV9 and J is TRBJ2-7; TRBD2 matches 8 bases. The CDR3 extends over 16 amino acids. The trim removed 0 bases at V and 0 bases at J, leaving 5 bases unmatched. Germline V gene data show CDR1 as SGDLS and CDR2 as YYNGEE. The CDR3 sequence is CASSVALAVPSYEQYF. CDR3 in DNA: TGTGCCAGCAGCGTAGCACTAGCGGTCCCCTCCTACGAGCAGTACTTC. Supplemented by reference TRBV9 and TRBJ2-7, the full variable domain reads DSGVTQTPKHLITATGQRVTLRCSPRSGDLSVYWYQQSLDQGLQFLIQYYNGEERAKGNILERFSAQQFPDLHSELNLSSLELGDSALYFCASSVALAVPSYEQYFGPGTRLTVT.

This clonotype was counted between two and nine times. The CDR3 sequence: CASSQGQGNPMGYTF. CDR3 coding DNA: TGCGCCAGCAGCCAGGGACAGGGGAATCCTATGGGCTACACCTTC. The chain is built from TRBV4-3 and TRBJ1-2; 10 bases line up with TRBD1. The trim removed 3 bases at V and 8 bases at J, leaving 9 bases unmatched. Germline V gives CDR1 LGHNA, CDR2 YSLEER. This CDR3 has 15 amino acids.

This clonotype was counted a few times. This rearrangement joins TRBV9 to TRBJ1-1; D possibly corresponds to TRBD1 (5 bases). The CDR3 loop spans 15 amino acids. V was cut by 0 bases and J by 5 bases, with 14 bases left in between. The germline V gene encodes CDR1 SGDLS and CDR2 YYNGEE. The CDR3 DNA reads TGTGCCAGCAGCGTAGAGTCGGGGGGACGGACTGAAGCTTTCTTT. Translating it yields CASSVESGGRTEAFF.

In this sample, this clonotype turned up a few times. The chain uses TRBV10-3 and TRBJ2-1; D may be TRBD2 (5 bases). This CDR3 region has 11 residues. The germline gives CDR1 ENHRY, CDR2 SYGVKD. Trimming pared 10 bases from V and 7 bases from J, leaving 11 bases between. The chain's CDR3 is CATTPGNEQFF. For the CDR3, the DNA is TGTGCCACCACTCCGGGGAATGAGCAGTTCTTC.

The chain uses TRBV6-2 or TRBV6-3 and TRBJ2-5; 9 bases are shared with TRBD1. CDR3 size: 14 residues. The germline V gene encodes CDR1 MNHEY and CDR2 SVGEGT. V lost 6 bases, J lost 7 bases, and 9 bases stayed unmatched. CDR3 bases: TGTGCCAGCAGCCACAGGGGGCCGGAGGGGACCCAGTACTTC. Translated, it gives CASSHRGPEGTQYF.

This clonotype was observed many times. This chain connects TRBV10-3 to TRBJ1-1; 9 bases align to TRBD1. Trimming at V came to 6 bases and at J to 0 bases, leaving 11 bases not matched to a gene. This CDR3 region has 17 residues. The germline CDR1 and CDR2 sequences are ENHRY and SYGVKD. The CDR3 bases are TGTGCCATCAGCGACGGGACAGGGTCGAATTTGAACACTGAAGCTTTCTTT. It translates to CAISDGTGSNLNTEAFF.

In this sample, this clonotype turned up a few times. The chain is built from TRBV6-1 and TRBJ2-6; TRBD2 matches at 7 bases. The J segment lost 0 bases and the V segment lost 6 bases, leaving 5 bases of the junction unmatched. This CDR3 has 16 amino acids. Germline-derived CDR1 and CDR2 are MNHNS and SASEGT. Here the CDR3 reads CASRPGLRSGANVLTF. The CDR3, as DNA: TGTGCCAGCAGACCGGGACTACGCTCTGGGGCCAACGTCCTGACTTTC.

The CDR3 DNA follows: TGCAGCGGCGGACAGGTTCACACTGAAGCTTTCTTT. It yields the protein CSGGQVHTEAFF. The rearrangement uses TRBV29-1 and TRBJ1-1; 7 nucleotides align to TRBD1. The CDR3 spans 12 residues. Germline trimming cut 7 bases from V and 3 bases from J; bases unmatched to any gene: 5. Germline lookup yields CDR1 SQVTM and CDR2 ANQGSEA.

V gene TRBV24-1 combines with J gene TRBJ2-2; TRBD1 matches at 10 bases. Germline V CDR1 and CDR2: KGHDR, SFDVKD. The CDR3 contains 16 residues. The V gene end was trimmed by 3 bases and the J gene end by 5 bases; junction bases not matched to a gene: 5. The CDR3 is CATSDTTGGATGELFF. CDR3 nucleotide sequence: TGTGCCACCAGTGATACGACAGGGGGCGCAACCGGGGAGCTGTTTTTT.

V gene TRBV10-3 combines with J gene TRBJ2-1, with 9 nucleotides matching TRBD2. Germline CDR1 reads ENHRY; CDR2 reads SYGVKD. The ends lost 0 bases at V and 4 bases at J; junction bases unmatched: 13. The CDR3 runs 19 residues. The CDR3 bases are TGTGCCATCAGTGAGTCCCCATTTGTTGCTAGCGGGATTTACAATGAGCAGTTCTTC. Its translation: CAISESPFVASGIYNEQFF.

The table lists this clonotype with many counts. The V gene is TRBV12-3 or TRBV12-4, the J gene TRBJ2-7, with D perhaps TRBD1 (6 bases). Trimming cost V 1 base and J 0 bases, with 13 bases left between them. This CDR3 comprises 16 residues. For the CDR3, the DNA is TGTGCCAGCAGTTTAGGCCCCACAGGGAGCTCCTACGAGCAGTACTTC. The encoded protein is CASSLGPTGSSYEQYF.

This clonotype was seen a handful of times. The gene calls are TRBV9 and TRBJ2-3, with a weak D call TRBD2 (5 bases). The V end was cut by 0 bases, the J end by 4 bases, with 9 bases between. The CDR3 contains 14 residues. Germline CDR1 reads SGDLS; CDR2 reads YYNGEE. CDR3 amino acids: CASSVAGIADTQYF. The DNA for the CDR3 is TGTGCCAGCAGCGTAGCGGGAATCGCAGATACGCAGTATTTT. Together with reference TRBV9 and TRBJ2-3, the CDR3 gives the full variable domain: DSGVTQTPKHLITATGQRVTLRCSPRSGDLSVYWYQQSLDQGLQFLIQYYNGEERAKGNILERFSAQQFPDLHSELNLSSLELGDSALYFCASSVAGIADTQYFGPGTRLTVL.

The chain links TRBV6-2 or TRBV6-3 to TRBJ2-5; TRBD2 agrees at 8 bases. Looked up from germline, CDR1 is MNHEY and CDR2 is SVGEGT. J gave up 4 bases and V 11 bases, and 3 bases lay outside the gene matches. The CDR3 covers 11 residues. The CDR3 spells CAALAGETQYF. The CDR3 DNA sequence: TGTGCCGCGCTAGCGGGAGAGACCCAGTACTTC.

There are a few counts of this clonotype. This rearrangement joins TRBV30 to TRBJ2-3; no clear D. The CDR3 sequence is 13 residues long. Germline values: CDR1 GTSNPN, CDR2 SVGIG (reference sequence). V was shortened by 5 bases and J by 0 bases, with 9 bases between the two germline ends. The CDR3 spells CAWRGKSTDTQYF. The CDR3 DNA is TGTGCCTGGCGAGGCAAAAGCACAGATACGCAGTATTTT.

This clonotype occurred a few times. CDR3 nucleotide sequence: TGCAGTGCTAGAGAAGGGACTAGCGGGAGTGGGGAGCTGTTTTTT. This encodes CSAREGTSGSGELFF. The V gene is TRBV20-1, the J gene TRBJ2-2; TRBD2 agrees at 14 bases. Germline V gives CDR1 DFQATT, CDR2 SNEGSKA (reference sequence). Trimming cost V 0 bases and J 8 bases; bases outside gene matches: 2. This CDR3 spans 15 amino acids.

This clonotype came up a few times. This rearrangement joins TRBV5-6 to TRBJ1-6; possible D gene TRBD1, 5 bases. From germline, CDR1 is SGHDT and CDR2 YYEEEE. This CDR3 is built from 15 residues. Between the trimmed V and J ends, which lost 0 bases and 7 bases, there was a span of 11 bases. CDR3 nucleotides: TGTGCCAGCAGCTTGGACCCAGGGCGGAATTCACCCCTCCACTTT. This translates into CASSLDPGRNSPLHF.

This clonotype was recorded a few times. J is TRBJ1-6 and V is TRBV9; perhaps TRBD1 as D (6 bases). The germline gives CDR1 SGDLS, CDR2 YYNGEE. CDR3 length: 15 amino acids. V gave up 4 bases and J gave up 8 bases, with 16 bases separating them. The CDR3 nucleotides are TGTGCCAGCAGCACAAGCGGGGGGCTGGATTCACCCCTCCACTTT. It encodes CASSTSGGLDSPLHF.

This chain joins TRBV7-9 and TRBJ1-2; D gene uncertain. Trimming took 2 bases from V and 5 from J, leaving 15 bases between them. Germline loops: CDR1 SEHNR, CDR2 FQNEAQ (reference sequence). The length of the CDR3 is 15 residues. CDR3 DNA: TGTGCCAGCAGCTTAAGAACGCCCTATGTGTATGGCTACACCTTC. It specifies CASSLRTPYVYGYTF.

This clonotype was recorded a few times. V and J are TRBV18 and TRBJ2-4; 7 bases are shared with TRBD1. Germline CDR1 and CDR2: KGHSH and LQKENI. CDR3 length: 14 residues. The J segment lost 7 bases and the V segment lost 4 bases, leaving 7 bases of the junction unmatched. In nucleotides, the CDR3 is TGTGCCAGCTCACAATCCGGGACAGCCAACATTCAGTACTTC. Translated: CASSQSGTANIQYF.

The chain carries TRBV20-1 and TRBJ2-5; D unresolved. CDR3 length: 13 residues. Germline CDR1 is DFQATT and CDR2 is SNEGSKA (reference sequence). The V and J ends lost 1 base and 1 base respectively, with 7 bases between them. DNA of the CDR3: TGCAGTGCTAGAGTGTCTACCCAAGAGACCCAGTACTTC. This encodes CSARVSTQETQYF.

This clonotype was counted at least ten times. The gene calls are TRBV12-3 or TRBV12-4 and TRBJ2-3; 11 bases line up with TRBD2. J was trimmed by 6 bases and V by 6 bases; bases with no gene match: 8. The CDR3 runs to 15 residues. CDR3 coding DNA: TGTGCCAGCAGATCCCTAGCGGGAGGAAGGGATACGCAGTATTTT. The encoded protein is CASRSLAGGRDTQYF.

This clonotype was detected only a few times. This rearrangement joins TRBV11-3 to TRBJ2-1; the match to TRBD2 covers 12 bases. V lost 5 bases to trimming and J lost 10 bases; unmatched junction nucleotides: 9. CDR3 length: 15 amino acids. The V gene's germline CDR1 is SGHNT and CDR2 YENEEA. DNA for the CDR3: TGTGCCAGCAGCCCCGGACTAGCGGGGTTTGAGGAGCAGTTCTTC. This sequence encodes CASSPGLAGFEEQFF.

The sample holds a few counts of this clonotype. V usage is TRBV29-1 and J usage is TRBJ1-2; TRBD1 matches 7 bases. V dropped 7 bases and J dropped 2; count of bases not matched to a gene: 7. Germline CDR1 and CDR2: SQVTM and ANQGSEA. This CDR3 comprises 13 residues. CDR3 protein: CSGGGGVNYGYTF. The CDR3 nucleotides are TGCAGCGGGGGAGGGGGCGTGAACTATGGCTACACCTTC.

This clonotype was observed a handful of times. The CDR3 loop is CASSYPMEGAGPRKSYEQYF. CDR3 nucleotide sequence: TGTGCCAGCAGTTACCCCATGGAGGGAGCGGGTCCCAGAAAGTCCTACGAGCAGTACTTC. The chain recombines TRBV6-2 or TRBV6-3 with TRBJ2-7, with D possibly TRBD2 on 6 matching bases. This CDR3 region has 20 residues. Germline V lookup: CDR1 MNHEY, CDR2 SVGEGT. V gave up 2 bases and J gave up 1 base, with 27 bases separating them.

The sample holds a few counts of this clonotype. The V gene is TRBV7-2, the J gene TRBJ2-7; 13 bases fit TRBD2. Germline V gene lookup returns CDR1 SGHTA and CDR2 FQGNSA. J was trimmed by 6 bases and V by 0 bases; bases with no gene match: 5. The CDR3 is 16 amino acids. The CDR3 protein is CASSLAWTSGSTEQYF. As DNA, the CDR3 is TGTGCCAGCAGCTTAGCCTGGACTAGCGGGAGTACCGAGCAGTACTTC.

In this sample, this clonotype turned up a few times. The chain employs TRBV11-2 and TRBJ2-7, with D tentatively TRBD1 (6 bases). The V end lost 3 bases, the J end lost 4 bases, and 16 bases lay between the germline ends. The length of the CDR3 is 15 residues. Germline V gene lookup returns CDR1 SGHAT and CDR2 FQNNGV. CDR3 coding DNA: TGTGCCAGCAGCTTCGGACTTGGGGGCTATTACGAGCAGTACTTC. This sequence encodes CASSFGLGGYYEQYF.

CDR3 coding DNA: TGTGCCACCAGAGAGCGGCCCGGTGGTGGCTACACCTTC. This gives the protein CATRERPGGGYTF. The chain combines TRBV2 with TRBJ1-2, with D uncertain. Trimming cost V 10 bases and J 7 bases, with 19 bases left between them. The CDR3 sequence is 13 residues long. Germline assignment: CDR1 SNHLY and CDR2 FYNNEI.

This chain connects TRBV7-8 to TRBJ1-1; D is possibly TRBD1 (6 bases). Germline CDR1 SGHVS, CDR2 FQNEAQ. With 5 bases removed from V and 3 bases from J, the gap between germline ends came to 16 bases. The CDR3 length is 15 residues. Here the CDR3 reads CASSLFTGRDTEAFF. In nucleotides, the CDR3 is TGTGCCAGCAGCCTATTCACAGGGCGGGACACTGAAGCTTTCTTT.